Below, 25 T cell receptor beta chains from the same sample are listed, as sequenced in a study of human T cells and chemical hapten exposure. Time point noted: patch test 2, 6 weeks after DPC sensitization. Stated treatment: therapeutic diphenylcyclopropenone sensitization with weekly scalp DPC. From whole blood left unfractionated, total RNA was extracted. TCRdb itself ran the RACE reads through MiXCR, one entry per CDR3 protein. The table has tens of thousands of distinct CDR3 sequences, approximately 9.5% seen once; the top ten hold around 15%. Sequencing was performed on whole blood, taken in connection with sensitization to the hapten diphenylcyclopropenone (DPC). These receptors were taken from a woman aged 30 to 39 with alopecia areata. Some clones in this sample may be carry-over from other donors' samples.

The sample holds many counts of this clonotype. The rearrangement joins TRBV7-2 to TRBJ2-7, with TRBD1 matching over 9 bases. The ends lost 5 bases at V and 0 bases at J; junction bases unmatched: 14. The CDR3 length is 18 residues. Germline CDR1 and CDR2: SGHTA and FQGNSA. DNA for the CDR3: TGTGCCAGCAGCGCCGGGACAGGGTTTGGCCAAAGCTCCTACGAGCAGTACTTC. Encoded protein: CASSAGTGFGQSSYEQYF. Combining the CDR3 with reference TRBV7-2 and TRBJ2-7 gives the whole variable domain GAGVSQSPSNKVTEKGKDVELRCDPISGHTALYWYRQSLGQGLEFLIYFQGNSAPDKSGLPSDRFSAERTGGSVSTLTIQRTQQEDSAVYLCASSAGTGFGQSSYEQYFGPGTRLTVT.

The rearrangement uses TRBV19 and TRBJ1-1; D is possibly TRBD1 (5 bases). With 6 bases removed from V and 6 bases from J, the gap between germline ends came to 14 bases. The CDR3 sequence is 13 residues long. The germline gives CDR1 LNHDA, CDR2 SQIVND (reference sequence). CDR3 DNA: TGTGCCAGTAGGTTGGGGGTTGTCTCTGAAGCTTTCTTT. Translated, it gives CASRLGVVSEAFF.

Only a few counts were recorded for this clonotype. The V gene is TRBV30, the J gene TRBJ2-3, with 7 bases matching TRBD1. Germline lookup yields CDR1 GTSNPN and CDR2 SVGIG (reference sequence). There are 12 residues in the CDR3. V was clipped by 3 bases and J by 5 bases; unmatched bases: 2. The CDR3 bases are TGTGCCTGGAGCAGACAGGGAGATACGCAGTATTTT. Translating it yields CAWSRQGDTQYF. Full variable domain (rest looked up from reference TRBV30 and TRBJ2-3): SQTIHQWPATLVQPVGSPLSLECTVEGTSNPNLYWYRQAAGRGLQLLFYSVGIGQISSEVPQNLSASRPQDRQFILSSKKLLLSDSGFYLCAWSRQGDTQYFGPGTRLTVL.

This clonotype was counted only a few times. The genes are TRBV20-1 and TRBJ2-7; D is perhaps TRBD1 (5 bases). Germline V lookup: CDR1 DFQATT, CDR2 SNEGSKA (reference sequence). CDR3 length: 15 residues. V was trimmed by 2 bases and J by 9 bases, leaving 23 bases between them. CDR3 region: CSARSGQGRGQRQYF. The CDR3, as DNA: TGCAGTGCTAGATCGGGCCAGGGAAGAGGCCAGAGGCAGTACTTC.

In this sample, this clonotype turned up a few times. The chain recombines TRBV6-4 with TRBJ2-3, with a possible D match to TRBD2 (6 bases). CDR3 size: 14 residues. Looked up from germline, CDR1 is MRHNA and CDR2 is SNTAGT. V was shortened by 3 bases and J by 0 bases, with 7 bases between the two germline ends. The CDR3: CASSELASTDTQYF. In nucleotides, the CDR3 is TGTGCCAGCAGTGAGCTAGCGAGCACAGATACGCAGTATTTT.

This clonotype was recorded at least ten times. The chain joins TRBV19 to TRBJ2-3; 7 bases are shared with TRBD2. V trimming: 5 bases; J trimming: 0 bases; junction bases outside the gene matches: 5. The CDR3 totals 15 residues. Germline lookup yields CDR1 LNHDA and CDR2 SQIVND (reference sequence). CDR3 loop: CASSAGLVSTDTQYF. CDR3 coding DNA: TGTGCCAGTAGTGCCGGACTAGTTAGCACAGATACGCAGTATTTT.

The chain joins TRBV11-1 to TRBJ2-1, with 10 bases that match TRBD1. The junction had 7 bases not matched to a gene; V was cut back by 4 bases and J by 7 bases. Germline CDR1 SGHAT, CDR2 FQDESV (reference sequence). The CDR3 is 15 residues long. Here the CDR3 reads CASSWGDRGMNEQFF. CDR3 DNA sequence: TGTGCCAGCAGCTGGGGGGACAGGGGTATGAATGAGCAGTTCTTC.

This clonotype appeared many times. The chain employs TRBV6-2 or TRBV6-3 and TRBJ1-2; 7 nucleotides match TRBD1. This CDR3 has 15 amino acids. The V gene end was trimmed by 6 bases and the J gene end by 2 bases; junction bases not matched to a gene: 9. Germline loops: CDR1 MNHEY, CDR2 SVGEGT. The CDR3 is CASRVTGTFNYGYTF. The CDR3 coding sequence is TGTGCCAGCAGAGTGACAGGGACATTCAACTATGGCTACACCTTC.

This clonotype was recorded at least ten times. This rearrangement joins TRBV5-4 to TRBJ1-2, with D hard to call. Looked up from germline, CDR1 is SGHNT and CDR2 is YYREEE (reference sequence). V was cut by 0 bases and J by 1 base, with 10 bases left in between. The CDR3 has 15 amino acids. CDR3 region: CASSLGSTSNYGYTF. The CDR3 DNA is TGTGCCAGCAGCTTGGGCAGTACGAGTAACTATGGCTACACCTTC.

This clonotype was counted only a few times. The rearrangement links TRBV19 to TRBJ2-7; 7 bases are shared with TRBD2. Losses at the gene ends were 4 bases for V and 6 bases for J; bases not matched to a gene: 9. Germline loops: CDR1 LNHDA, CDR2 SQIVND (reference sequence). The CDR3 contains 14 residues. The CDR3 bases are TGTGCCAGTAGTAGGGGTCGGACTAGACCCGAGCAGTACTTC. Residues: CASSRGRTRPEQYF.

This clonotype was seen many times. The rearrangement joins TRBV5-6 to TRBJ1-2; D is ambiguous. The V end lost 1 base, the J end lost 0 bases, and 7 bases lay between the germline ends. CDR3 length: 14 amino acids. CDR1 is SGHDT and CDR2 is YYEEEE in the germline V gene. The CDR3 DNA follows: TGTGCCAGCAGCTTGTCCCGGACTAACTATGGCTACACCTTC. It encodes CASSLSRTNYGYTF. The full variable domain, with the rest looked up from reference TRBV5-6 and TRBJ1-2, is DAGVTQSPTHLIKTRGQQVTLRCSPKSGHDTVSWYQQALGQGPQFIFQYYEEEERQRGNFPDRFSGHQFPNYSSELNVNALLLGDSALYLCASSLSRTNYGYTFGSGTRLTVV.

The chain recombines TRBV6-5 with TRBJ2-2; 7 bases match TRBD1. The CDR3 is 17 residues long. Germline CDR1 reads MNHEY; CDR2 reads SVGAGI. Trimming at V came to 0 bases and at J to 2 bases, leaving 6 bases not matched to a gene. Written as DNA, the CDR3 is TGTGCCAGCAGTTACTCGAACAGGGGCTTTAACACCGGGGAGCTGTTTTTT. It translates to CASSYSNRGFNTGELFF.

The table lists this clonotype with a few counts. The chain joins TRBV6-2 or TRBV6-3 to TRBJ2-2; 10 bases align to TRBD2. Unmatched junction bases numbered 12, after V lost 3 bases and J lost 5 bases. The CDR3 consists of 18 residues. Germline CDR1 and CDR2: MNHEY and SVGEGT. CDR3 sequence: CASSYRLAGVLGTGELFF. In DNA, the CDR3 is TGTGCCAGCAGTTATCGGCTAGCGGGGGTTCTTGGAACCGGGGAGCTGTTTTTT.

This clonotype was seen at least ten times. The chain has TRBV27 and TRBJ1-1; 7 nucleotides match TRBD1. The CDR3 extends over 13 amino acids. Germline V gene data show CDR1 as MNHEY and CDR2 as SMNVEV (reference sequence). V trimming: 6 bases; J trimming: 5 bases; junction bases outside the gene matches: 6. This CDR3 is CASRSGGWTEAFF. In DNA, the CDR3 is TGTGCCAGCAGGTCAGGGGGTTGGACTGAAGCTTTCTTT.

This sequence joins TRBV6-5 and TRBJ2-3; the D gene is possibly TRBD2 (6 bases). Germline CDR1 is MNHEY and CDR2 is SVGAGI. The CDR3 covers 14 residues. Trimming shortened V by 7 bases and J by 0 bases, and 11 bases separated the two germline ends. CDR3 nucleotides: TGTGCCAGCACTAGCGACTCTAGCACAGATACGCAGTATTTT. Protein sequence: CASTSDSSTDTQYF.

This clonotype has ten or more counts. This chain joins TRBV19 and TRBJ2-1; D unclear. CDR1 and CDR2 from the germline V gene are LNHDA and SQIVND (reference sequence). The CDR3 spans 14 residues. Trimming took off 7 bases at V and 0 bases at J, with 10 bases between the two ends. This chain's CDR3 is CASTMGSSYNEQFF. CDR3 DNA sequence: TGTGCCAGTACCATGGGAAGCTCCTACAATGAGCAGTTCTTC.

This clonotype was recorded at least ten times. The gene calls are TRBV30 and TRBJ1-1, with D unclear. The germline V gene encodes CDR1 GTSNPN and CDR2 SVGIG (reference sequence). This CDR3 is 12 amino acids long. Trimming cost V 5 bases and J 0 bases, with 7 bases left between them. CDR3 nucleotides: TGTGCCTGGGTCGCATTGAACACTGAAGCTTTCTTT. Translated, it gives CAWVALNTEAFF.

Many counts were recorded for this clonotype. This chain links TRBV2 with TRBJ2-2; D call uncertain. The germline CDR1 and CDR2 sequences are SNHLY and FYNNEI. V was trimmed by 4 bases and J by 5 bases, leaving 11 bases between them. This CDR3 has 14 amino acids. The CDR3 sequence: CASSAFTNTGELFF. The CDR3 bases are TGTGCCAGCAGTGCCTTCACAAATACCGGGGAGCTGTTTTTT.

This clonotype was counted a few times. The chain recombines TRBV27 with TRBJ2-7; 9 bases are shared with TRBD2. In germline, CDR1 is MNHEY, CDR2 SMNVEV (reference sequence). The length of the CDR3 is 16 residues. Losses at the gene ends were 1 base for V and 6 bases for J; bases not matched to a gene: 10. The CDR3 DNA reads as TGTGCCAGCAGTTTATTGGTAGCGGGGGCCCCGGGCGAGCAGTACTTC. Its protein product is CASSLLVAGAPGEQYF.

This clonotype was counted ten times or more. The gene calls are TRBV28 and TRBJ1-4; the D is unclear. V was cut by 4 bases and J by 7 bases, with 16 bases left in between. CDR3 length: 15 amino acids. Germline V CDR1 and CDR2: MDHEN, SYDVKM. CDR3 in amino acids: CASSSRRLSREKLFF. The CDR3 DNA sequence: TGTGCCAGCAGTTCACGGAGGTTGAGTCGTGAAAAACTGTTTTTT. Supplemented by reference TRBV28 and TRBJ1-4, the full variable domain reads DVKVTQSSRYLVKRTGEKVFLECVQDMDHENMFWYRQDPGLGLRLIYFSYDVKMKEKGDIPEGYSVSREKKERFSLILESASTNQTSMYLCASSSRRLSREKLFFGSGTQLSVL.

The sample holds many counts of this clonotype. The CDR3 protein is CSAFTSGRKETQYF. The CDR3 nucleotides read TGCAGTGCTTTCACCTCAGGGAGAAAAGAGACCCAGTACTTC. The chain uses TRBV20-1 and TRBJ2-5; the D gene could be TRBD1 or TRBD2 (5 bases each). This CDR3 contains 14 residues. Trimming left V 5 bases short and J 3 bases short, with 16 bases between. The germline CDR1 and CDR2 sequences are DFQATT and SNEGSKA (reference sequence).

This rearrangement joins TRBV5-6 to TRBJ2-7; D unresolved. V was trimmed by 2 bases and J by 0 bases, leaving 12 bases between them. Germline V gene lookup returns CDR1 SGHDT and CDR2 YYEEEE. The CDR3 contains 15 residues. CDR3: CASSFRTSASYEQYF. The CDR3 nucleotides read TGTGCCAGCAGCTTTCGGACGTCTGCCTCCTACGAGCAGTACTTC.

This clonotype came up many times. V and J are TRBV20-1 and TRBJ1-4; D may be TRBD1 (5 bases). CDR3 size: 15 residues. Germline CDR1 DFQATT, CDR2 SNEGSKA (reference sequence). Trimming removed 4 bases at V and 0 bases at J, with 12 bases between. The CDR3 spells CSAMRTSATNEKLFF. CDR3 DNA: TGCAGTGCTATGAGGACATCGGCAACTAATGAAAAACTGTTTTTT.

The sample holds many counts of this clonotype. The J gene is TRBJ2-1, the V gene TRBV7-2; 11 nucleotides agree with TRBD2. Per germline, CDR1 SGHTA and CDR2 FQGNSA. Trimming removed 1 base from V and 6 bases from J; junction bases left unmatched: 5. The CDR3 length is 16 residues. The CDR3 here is CASSLVGLAGGNEQFF. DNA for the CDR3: TGTGCCAGCAGCTTAGTGGGGCTAGCGGGGGGCAATGAGCAGTTCTTC.

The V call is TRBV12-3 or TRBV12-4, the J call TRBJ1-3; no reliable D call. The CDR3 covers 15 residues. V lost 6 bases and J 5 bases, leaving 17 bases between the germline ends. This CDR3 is CASSSDRGQRNTIYF. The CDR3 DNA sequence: TGTGCCAGCAGCTCAGACCGGGGTCAACGAAACACCATATATTTT.